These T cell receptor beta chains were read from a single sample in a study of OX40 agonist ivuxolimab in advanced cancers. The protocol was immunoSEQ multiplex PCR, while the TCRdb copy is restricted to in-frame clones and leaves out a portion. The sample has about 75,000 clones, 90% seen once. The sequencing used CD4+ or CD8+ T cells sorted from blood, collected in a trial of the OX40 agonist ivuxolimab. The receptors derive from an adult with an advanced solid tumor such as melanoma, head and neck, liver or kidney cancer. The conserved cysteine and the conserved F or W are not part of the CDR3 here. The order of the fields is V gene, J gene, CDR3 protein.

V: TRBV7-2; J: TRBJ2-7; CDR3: ASSLGGINALEQY
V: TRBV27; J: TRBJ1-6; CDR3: ASSFGINSPLH
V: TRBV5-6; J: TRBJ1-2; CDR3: ASRLRLTGHYGYT
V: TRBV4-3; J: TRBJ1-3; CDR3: ASSLQYGQGTGNTIY
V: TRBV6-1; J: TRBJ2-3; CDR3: ASSFPSGSRDTQY
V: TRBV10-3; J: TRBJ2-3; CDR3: AISGVRGLEDTQY
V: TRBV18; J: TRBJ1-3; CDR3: ASSPSGGYGNTIY
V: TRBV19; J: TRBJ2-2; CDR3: ASSIDTGAGTGELF
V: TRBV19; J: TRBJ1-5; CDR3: ASSSGTGISNQPQH
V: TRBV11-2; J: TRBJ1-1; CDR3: ASSLTGNTEAF
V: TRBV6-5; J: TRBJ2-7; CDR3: ASSYHTGGYEQY
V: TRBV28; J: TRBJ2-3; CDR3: ASWRLAGRTDTQY
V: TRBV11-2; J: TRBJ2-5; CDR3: ASSPRGTVQETQY
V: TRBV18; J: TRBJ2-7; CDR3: ASSPPMRHYEQY
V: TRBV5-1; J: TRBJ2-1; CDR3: ASSQAGNGEQF
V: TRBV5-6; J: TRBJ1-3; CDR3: ASSLGQVYGNTIY
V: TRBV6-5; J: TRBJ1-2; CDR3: ASSYSTGDGYT
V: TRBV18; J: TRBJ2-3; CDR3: ASSLRQGAPDTQY
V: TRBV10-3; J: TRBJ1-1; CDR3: AISEQGANTEAF
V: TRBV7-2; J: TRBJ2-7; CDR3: ASRGGQNYEQY
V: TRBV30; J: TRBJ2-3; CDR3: AWSKLAGTDTQY
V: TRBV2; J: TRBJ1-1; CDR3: AGRKSMNTEAF
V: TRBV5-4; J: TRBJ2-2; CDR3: ASSLWAANTGELF
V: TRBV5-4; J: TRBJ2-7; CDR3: ASSRRGSYEQY
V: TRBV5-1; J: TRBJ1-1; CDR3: ASSANTGMNTEAF
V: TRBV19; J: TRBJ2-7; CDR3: ASSIADSSYEQY
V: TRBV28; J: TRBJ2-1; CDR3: ASRPGLASYNEQF
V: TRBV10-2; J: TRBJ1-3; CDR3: ATPRKGRDTIY
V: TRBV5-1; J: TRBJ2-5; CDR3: ASSLVPSGSFAETQY
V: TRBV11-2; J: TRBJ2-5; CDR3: ASSPGSQETQY
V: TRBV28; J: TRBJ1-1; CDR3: ASSWSPGRRLLNTEAF